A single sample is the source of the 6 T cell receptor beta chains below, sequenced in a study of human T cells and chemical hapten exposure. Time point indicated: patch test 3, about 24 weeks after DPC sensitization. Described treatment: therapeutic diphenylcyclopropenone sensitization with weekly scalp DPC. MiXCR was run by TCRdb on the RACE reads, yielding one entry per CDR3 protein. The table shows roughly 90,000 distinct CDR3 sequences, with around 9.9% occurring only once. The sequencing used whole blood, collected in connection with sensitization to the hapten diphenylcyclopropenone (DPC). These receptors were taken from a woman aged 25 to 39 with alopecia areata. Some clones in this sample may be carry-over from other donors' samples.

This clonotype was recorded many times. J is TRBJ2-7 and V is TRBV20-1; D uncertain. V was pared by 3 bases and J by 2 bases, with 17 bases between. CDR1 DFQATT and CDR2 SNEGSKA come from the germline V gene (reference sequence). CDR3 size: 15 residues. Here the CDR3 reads CSASRLTRSPYEQYF. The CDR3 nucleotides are TGCAGTGCTAGTCGTTTGACGAGGAGCCCCTACGAGCAGTACTTC.

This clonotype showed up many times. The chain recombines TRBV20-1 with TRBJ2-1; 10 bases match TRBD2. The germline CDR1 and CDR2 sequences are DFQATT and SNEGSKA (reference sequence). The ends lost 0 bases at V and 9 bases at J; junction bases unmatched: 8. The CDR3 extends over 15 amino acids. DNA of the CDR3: TGCAGTGCTAGAGATTCCCAGCGGGGGGGCCCTGAGCAGTTCTTC. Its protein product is CSARDSQRGGPEQFF.

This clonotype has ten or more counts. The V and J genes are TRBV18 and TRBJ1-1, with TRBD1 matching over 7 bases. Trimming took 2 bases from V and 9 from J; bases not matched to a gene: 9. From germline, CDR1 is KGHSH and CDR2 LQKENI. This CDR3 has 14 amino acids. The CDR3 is CASSPAFGTVKAFF. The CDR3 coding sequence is TGTGCCAGCTCACCAGCTTTCGGGACAGTGAAAGCTTTCTTT.

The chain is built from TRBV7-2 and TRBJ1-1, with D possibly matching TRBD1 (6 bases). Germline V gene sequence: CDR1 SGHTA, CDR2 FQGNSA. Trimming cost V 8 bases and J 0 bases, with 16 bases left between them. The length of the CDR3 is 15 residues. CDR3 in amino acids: CASGPGGRVNTEAFF. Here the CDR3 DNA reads TGTGCCAGCGGGCCGGGGGGCAGGGTGAACACTGAAGCTTTCTTT.

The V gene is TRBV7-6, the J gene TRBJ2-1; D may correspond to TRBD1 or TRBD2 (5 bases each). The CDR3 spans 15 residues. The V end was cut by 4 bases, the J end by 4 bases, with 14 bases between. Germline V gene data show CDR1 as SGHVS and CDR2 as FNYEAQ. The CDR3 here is CASSSGTGRYNEQFF. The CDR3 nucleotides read TGTGCCAGCAGCTCCGGGACGGGGCGGTACAATGAGCAGTTCTTC. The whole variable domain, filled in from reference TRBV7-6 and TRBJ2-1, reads GAGVSQSPRYKVTKRGQDVALRCDPISGHVSLYWYRQALGQGPEFLTYFNYEAQQDKSGLPNDRFSAERPEGSISTLTIQRTEQRDSAMYRCASSSGTGRYNEQFFGPGTRLTVL.

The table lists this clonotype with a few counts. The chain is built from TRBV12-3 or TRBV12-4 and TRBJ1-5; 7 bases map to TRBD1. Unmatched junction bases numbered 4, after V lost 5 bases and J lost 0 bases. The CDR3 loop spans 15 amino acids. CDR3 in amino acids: CASSKTGYSNQPQHF. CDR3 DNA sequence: TGTGCCAGCAGTAAGACAGGGTATAGCAATCAGCCCCAGCATTTT.